This passage covers 26 T cell receptor beta chains from one sample sequenced in a study of post-analysis software for immune sequencing data. Overall study results and limits: The five TRBV segments detected at higher frequency in patients than in controls included TRBV5-6, TRBV5-1 and TRBV20-1.

Antigens of these TCRs are unknown. The authors incorporated unique molecular identifiers into the TCR beta cDNA libraries. TCRdb re-analysed the PCR reads in MiXCR, keeping a single row per CDR3 protein. The table lists 700,000 to 800,000 distinct CDR3 sequences, 25% to 30% of them singletons. Sequencing used blood. The receptors shown here come from a girl aged 5 to 17 with multiple sclerosis.

The chain has TRBV6-2 or TRBV6-3 and TRBJ2-7, with D possibly matching TRBD1 (8 bases). Germline V gene data show CDR1 as MNHEY and CDR2 as SVGEGT. V shed 8 bases and J shed 3 bases, with 14 bases lying between them. CDR3 length: 13 amino acids. Here the CDR3 reads CASDRGGIYEQYF. The CDR3 nucleotides are TGTGCCAGCGACAGGGGAGGGATCTACGAGCAGTACTTC.

This clonotype was observed a handful of times. V gene TRBV12-3 or TRBV12-4 combines with J gene TRBJ2-1; 12 nucleotides align to TRBD2. V lost 5 bases and J lost 5; bases outside the gene matches: 13. The CDR3 consists of 18 residues. CDR3 protein: CASSPQRLAGDIHNEQFF. The CDR3 DNA follows: TGTGCCAGCAGTCCCCAGAGACTAGCGGGGGACATCCACAATGAGCAGTTCTTC.

DNA of the CDR3: TGCAGTGGCACTGGGGGACCCCCAAACTACAATGAGCAGTTCTTC. It is translated as CSGTGGPPNYNEQFF. This chain uses TRBV20-1 with TRBJ2-1; TRBD1 or TRBD2 may be the D gene (5 bases each). CDR1 DFQATT and CDR2 SNEGSKA come from the germline V gene (reference sequence). The length of the CDR3 is 15 residues. V lost 7 bases to trimming and J lost 3 bases, with 19 bases between them.

The table lists this clonotype with a few counts. The chain couples TRBV29-1 to TRBJ1-2; 7 bases are a match to TRBD1. V lost 7 bases, J lost 7 bases, and 12 bases stayed unmatched. Germline CDR1 is SQVTM and CDR2 is ANQGSEA. There are 13 residues in the CDR3. CDR3 amino acids: CSAAGEGAVGYTF. For the CDR3, the DNA is TGCAGCGCGGCGGGGGAGGGGGCCGTTGGCTACACCTTC.

The table lists this clonotype with many counts. The rearrangement links TRBV29-1 to TRBJ1-4; D perhaps matches TRBD1 (5 bases). Germline V gene data show CDR1 as SQVTM and CDR2 as ANQGSEA. The CDR3 is 13 amino acids. V lost 5 bases and J lost 6, with 13 bases in between. The CDR3 protein is CSVQFGTHEKLFF. The CDR3, as DNA: TGCAGCGTTCAATTCGGGACCCATGAAAAACTGTTTTTT.

This clonotype has more than one count but fewer than ten. The gene calls are TRBV5-1 and TRBJ2-1; 14 nucleotides align to TRBD2. CDR1 is SGHRS, CDR2 YFSETQ, per germline. This CDR3 has 15 amino acids. Trimming took 4 bases from V and 10 from J; bases not matched to a gene: 7. CDR3 in amino acids: CASSVGLAGVSEQFF. CDR3 bases: TGCGCCAGCAGCGTGGGACTAGCGGGAGTTAGCGAGCAGTTCTTC. The variable domain in full, completed from reference TRBV5-1 and TRBJ2-1, reads KAGVTQTPRYLIKTRGQQVTLSCSPISGHRSVSWYQQTPGQGLQFLFEYFSETQRNKGNFPGRFSGRQFSNSRSEMNVSTLELGDSALYLCASSVGLAGVSEQFFGPGTRLTVL.

The CDR3: CASSSRDSGDTQYF. The CDR3 coding sequence is TGTGCCAGCAGTTCCCGGGACTCTGGAGATACGCAGTATTTT. The J gene is TRBJ2-3, the V gene TRBV27; D might be TRBD2 (6 bases). Trimming pared 4 bases from V and 5 bases from J, leaving 13 bases between. The CDR3 runs to 14 residues. CDR1 is MNHEY and CDR2 is SMNVEV in the germline V gene (reference sequence).

There are a few counts of this clonotype. This sequence joins TRBV28 and TRBJ1-2; TRBD1 might be the D (5 bases). The CDR3 covers 16 residues. CDR1 MDHEN and CDR2 SYDVKM come from the germline V gene. V gave up 3 bases and J gave up 3 bases, with 17 bases separating them. For the CDR3, the DNA is TGTGCCAGCAGTTTCATCAGGGTTACTTCCGACTATGGCTACACCTTC. This translates into CASSFIRVTSDYGYTF.

This clonotype was seen only a few times. The chain links TRBV20-1 to TRBJ2-3; 8 bases map to TRBD2. V trimming: 3 bases; J trimming: 2 bases; junction bases outside the gene matches: 7. The CDR3 runs to 15 residues. Germline values: CDR1 DFQATT, CDR2 SNEGSKA (reference sequence). DNA of the CDR3: TGCAGTGCTAGTATTCTAGCGGGTTCCACAGATACGCAGTATTTT. Amino acid sequence: CSASILAGSTDTQYF.

This chain connects TRBV7-2 to TRBJ2-3, with TRBD2 as a possible D gene (6 bases). V was shortened by 2 bases and J by 6 bases, with 15 bases between the two germline ends. Germline CDR1 SGHTA, CDR2 FQGNSA. CDR3 length equals 15 residues. CDR3 sequence: CASSLSQRVFDTQYF. CDR3 bases: TGTGCCAGCAGCTTAAGCCAGCGGGTCTTTGATACGCAGTATTTT.

There are a few counts of this clonotype. This rearrangement joins TRBV7-8 to TRBJ2-7, with D tentatively TRBD2 (5 bases). Germline V lookup: CDR1 SGHVS, CDR2 FQNEAQ. The CDR3 spans 16 residues. V was trimmed by 1 base and J by 3 bases, leaving 16 bases between them. CDR3 nucleotides: TGTGCCAGCAGCTTAGATTCGGGATCCGCCTTCTACGAGCAGTACTTC. It specifies CASSLDSGSAFYEQYF.

The sample holds a few counts of this clonotype. V and J are TRBV20-1 and TRBJ2-1; possibly TRBD1 for D (6 bases). V lost 1 base and J 2 bases, leaving 12 bases between the germline ends. This CDR3 has 15 residues. Germline V CDR1 and CDR2: DFQATT, SNEGSKA (reference sequence). The CDR3 bases are TGCAGTGCTAGAGTGTGGGCAGGGGCCTACAATGAGCAGTTCTTC. This codes for CSARVWAGAYNEQFF.

The chain carries TRBV7-2 and TRBJ1-5, with TRBD1 identical over 10 bases. V lost 2 bases and J lost 4; bases outside the gene matches: 5. The CDR3 contains 16 residues. Per the germline V gene, CDR1 is SGHTA and CDR2 is FQGNSA. The CDR3 sequence: CASSLRGQGNNQPQHF. The CDR3 region has the DNA TGTGCCAGCAGCTTACGGGGACAGGGGAATAATCAGCCCCAGCATTTT. The complete variable domain, with remaining parts taken from reference TRBV7-2 and TRBJ1-5, reads GAGVSQSPSNKVTEKGKDVELRCDPISGHTALYWYRQSLGQGLEFLIYFQGNSAPDKSGLPSDRFSAERTGGSVSTLTIQRTQQEDSAVYLCASSLRGQGNNQPQHFGDGTRLSIL.

This clonotype was seen at least ten times. The chain carries TRBV4-1 and TRBJ2-5; D ambiguous. Germline CDR1 MGHRA, CDR2 YSYEKL. The CDR3 totals 14 residues. V dropped 1 base and J dropped 4 bases, with 10 bases sitting between them. The CDR3 spells CASSQVIGLETQYF. The CDR3 bases are TGCGCCAGCAGCCAAGTTATAGGGCTAGAGACCCAGTACTTC.

The sample holds a few counts of this clonotype. V is TRBV27 and J is TRBJ2-1; TRBD1 matches 7 bases. The ends lost 3 bases at V and 5 bases at J; junction bases unmatched: 7. The CDR3 contains 15 residues. CDR1 is MNHEY and CDR2 is SMNVEV in the germline V gene (reference sequence). Here the CDR3 DNA reads TGTGCCAGCAGTTTCAGGGGGTCAGTGAACAATGAGCAGTTCTTC. Protein sequence: CASSFRGSVNNEQFF.

This clonotype occurred a few times. This rearrangement joins TRBV7-6 to TRBJ2-7; 8 bases are shared with TRBD1. The length of the CDR3 is 14 residues. Losses at the gene ends were 7 bases for V and 3 bases for J; bases not matched to a gene: 8. The V gene's germline CDR1 is SGHVS and CDR2 FNYEAQ. The CDR3 protein is CASNPGTGDYEQYF. The CDR3 DNA sequence: TGTGCCAGCAATCCCGGGACAGGTGACTACGAGCAGTACTTC.

This chain connects TRBV11-2 to TRBJ1-2; D perhaps matches TRBD1 (5 bases). V lost 0 bases and J 8 bases, leaving 19 bases between the germline ends. The CDR3 has 16 amino acids. Germline CDR1 SGHAT, CDR2 FQNNGV. The CDR3 sequence is CASSLDYKGRGAGYTF. The CDR3 DNA follows: TGTGCCAGCAGCTTAGATTATAAGGGACGAGGGGCCGGCTACACCTTC. Supplemented by reference TRBV11-2 and TRBJ1-2, the full variable domain reads EAGVAQSPRYKIIEKRQSVAFWCNPISGHATLYWYQQILGQGPKLLIQFQNNGVVDDSQLPKDRFSAERLKGVDSTLKIQPAKLEDSAVYLCASSLDYKGRGAGYTFGSGTRLTVV.

This clonotype has more than one count but fewer than ten. The V call is TRBV20-1, the J call TRBJ2-5, with D uncertain. The closer fit of TRBJ2-7 to the DNA end suggests the J call may be wrong. CDR3 length: 14 amino acids. Germline assignment: CDR1 DFQATT and CDR2 SNEGSKA (reference sequence). This CDR3 is CSTSRSNTVVEQYF. The CDR3 nucleotides read TGCAGTACAAGCCGGAGTAACACAGTCGTCGAGCAGTACTTC.

As regards this clonotype: A much larger clone sits a single nucleotide away, making a read error possible. The chain uses TRBV20-1 and TRBJ2-1, with 7 bases fitting TRBD2. Germline CDR1 is DFQATT and CDR2 is SNEGSKA (reference sequence). The CDR3 loop spans 16 amino acids. The CDR3 DNA is TGCAGTGCTAGAGATCAACTAGCGCAATATTACAATGGGCAGTTCTTC. Its protein is CSARDQLAQYYNGQFF.

V and J are TRBV15 and TRBJ2-1, with 8 bases lining up with TRBD1. The germline gives CDR1 LNHNV, CDR2 YYDKDF (reference sequence). CDR3 length: 16 amino acids. Germline trimming cut 1 base from V and 4 bases from J; bases unmatched to any gene: 6. CDR3 coding DNA: TGTGCCACCAGCAGAGGCCGGGACAGGTTATACAATGAGCAGTTCTTC. Translated: CATSRGRDRLYNEQFF.

In this sample, this clonotype turned up a few times. V and J are TRBV29-1 and TRBJ2-1; 13 bases fit TRBD2. Per the germline V gene, CDR1 is SQVTM and CDR2 is ANQGSEA. The CDR3 is made up of 16 amino acids. V shed 4 bases, J shed 8 bases, and the junction held 11 bases outside the gene matches. CDR3 sequence (DNA): TGCAGCGTTGGCGCCCGGACTAGCGGGAGTAGCGATGAGCAGTTCTTC. It yields the protein CSVGARTSGSSDEQFF.

The genes are TRBV18 and TRBJ1-1, with TRBD1 matching over 7 bases. Germline assignment: CDR1 KGHSH and CDR2 LQKENI. The CDR3 is made up of 15 amino acids. V lost 3 bases, J lost 4 bases, and 8 bases stayed unmatched. The CDR3 reads CASSPVTGSGTEAFF. CDR3 DNA: TGTGCCAGCTCACCCGTGACAGGGTCGGGCACTGAAGCTTTCTTT.

This sequence joins TRBV29-1 and TRBJ2-7, with 12 bases fitting TRBD2. There are 15 residues in the CDR3. Germline CDR1 SQVTM, CDR2 ANQGSEA. Trimming took 4 bases from V and 1 from J; bases not matched to a gene: 5. The CDR3: CSVGLAGVGSYEQYF. The CDR3 DNA is TGCAGCGTTGGACTAGCGGGAGTTGGGTCCTACGAGCAGTACTTC.

This chain connects TRBV6-5 to TRBJ2-3, with 11 positions matching TRBD2. The CDR3 covers 15 residues. Germline V CDR1 and CDR2: MNHEY, SVGAGI. With V trimmed by 6 bases and J by 7 bases, 9 bases remained unmatched. The CDR3 DNA reads TGTGCCAGCAGGACTAGCGGGGCCATTCTTAATACGCAGTATTTT. It encodes CASRTSGAILNTQYF.

There are a few counts of this clonotype. V and J are TRBV3-1 and TRBJ2-3, with D perhaps matching TRBD2 (6 bases). V was trimmed by 2 bases and J by 0 bases, leaving 9 bases between them. CDR1 LGHDT and CDR2 YNNKEL come from the germline V gene (reference sequence). This CDR3 is built from 15 residues. This chain's CDR3 is CASSQLAASTDTQYF. The CDR3 nucleotides read TGTGCCAGCAGCCAATTAGCGGCAAGCACAGATACGCAGTATTTT.

With regard to this clonotype: A read error may produce the germline difference seen at one junction end. This chain joins TRBV20-1 and TRBJ2-5, with 11 nucleotides matching TRBD2. The CDR3 consists of 16 residues. The germline V gene has CDR1 DFQATT and CDR2 SNEGSKA (reference sequence). Here the CDR3 reads CSAREGSGRVQETQYF. CDR3 DNA: TGCAGCGCTAGAGAAGGTAGCGGGAGGGTACAAGAGACCCAGTACTTC.